Below, one T cell receptor beta chain is given with its context. The target antigen is unknown. This entry is derived from a study of cytomegalovirus exposure and HLA in healthy donors. Study in general: In a previous analysis, some 120 million unique TCR beta sequences were found from 150 million to 200 million T cells.

Study-wide findings and caveats: A later analysis found TCR association rates differed by HLA locus, highest for DRB1 and lowest for HLA-C. What a later analysis showed was that several of the most significant clusters appeared linked to common viral pathogens. With further analysis later on, most CMV-associated TCR beta chains appeared HLA-restricted.

The PCR had 60 Vbeta and 13 Jbeta primers. Generated by immunoSEQ multiplex PCR, the TCRdb table keeps only in-frame clones and is missing some. This table holds 100,000 to 120,000 clones, over 65% found once. The CDR3 is made up of 14 amino acids. Germline values: CDR1 KGHSH, CDR2 LQKENI. The J segment lost 7 bases and the V segment lost 3 bases, leaving 8 bases of the junction unmatched. This TCR was recovered from a man aged 25-45 years in good health and CMV-seropositive. Sequencing was performed on PBMCs. The V gene is TRBV18, the J gene TRBJ2-7; 8 nucleotides agree with TRBD2. The DNA for the CDR3 is TGTGCCAGCTCACCGGCCAGCGGGGGAGGGGAGCAGTACTTC. Its protein product is CASSPASGGGEQYF.